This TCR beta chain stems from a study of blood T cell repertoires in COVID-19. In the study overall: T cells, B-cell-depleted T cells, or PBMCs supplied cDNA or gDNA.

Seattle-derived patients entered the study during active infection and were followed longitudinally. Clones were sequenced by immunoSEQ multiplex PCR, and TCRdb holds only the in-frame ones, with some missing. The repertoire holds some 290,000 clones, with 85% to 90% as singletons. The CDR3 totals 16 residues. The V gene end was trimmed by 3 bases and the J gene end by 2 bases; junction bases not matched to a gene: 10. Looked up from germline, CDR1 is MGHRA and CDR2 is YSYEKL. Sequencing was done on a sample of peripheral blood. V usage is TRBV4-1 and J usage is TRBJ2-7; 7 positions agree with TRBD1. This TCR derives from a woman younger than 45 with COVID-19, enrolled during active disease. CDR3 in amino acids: CASSQVPETGAYEQYF. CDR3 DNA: TGCGCCAGCAGCCAGGTTCCCGAAACAGGGGCCTACGAGCAGTACTTC.